This T cell receptor beta chain was identified in a study of CD8+ T cells in alopecia areata. This sample's treatment: oral pan-JAK inhibitor, 5-10 mg twice daily. For this clone: The target antigen is unknown.

Study-wide points: When scalp samples are sequenced, resident alphabeta T cells of normal skin are also captured.

cDNA serving as the sequencing template came from extracted, reverse transcribed RNA. Repertoires were generated with immunoSEQ multiplex PCR, while TCRdb's copy carries only in-frame clones and drops some. The sample carries approximately 190,000 clones, over 45% recorded once. The germline V and J ends were trimmed by 4 bases and 3 bases, with 12 bases remaining between them. The germline CDR1 and CDR2 sequences are SGHRS and YFSETQ. The CDR3 is made up of 14 amino acids. This sequence joins TRBV5-1 and TRBJ2-3; D may be TRBD2 (5 bases). The material was CD4+ T cells sorted from blood, obtained at week 24, from a patient treated with tofacitinib. The receptor was derived from a human donor with alopecia areata. The CDR3 DNA reads TGCGCCAGCAGCCGCCGTCCGGGGACAGATACGCAGTATTTT. Its translation is CASSRRPGTDTQYF. Using reference TRBV5-1 and TRBJ2-3 for the parts outside the CDR3, the full variable domain is KAGVTQTPRYLIKTRGQQVTLSCSPISGHRSVSWYQQTPGQGLQFLFEYFSETQRNKGNFPGRFSGRQFSNSRSEMNVSTLELGDSALYLCASSRRPGTDTQYFGPGTRLTVL.